These 20 T cell receptor beta chains originate from one sample sequenced in a study of graft-versus-host responses after intestinal transplantation (dated by TCRdb to the early 2020s). Intraepithelial and lamina propria lymphocytes were isolated from graft specimens using dithiothreitol, EDTA incubations and collagenase D digestion. The library came from the immunoSEQ multiplex PCR assay. Not all clones reach the TCRdb copy of this immuneACCESS table, which keeps in-frame sequences only. Checked studies attribute under half of the gap to unresolved V genes and leave the rest unexplained. In all, the sample holds 15,000 to 17,000 clones, and 74% of those were seen once. The ten largest clones add up to around 3.3% of the sample. The sequencing used ileum tissue, collected 14 days after transplant. These receptors were collected from a human patient who received an intestinal transplant, so some T cells may come from the graft donor.

This clone was counted once. The rearrangement uses TRBV4-1 and TRBJ2-7, with D perhaps matching TRBD1 or TRBD2 (5 bases each). The CDR3 spans 16 residues. Germline CDR1 is MGHRA and CDR2 is YSYEKL. V lost 1 base and J 0 bases, leaving 13 bases between the germline ends. CDR3 bases: TGCGCCAGCAGCCAAGGGTGGGACGGATTCTCCTACGAGCAGTACTTC. Its translation is CASSQGWDGFSYEQYF.

The chain recombines TRBV21-1 with TRBJ2-7; TRBD2, as called in the table, went unchecked against the DNA. TRBV21-1 is described as a pseudogene. The CDR3 loop spans 15 amino acids. The CDR3 DNA is TGTGCCAGCAGCAAAGAGGCCGGGAGAGACTACGAGCAGTACTTC. As protein: CASSKEAGRDYEQYF.

This clone showed up just a few times. The chain combines TRBV6-5 with TRBJ1-2, with 7 bases fitting TRBD1. Trimming at V came to 6 bases and at J to 4 bases, leaving 8 bases not matched to a gene. The CDR3 extends over 14 amino acids. Germline V lookup: CDR1 MNHEY, CDR2 SVGAGI. The CDR3 protein is CASSPRQGSYGYTF. CDR3 DNA: TGTGCCAGCAGCCCTCGACAGGGAAGCTATGGCTACACCTTC.

CDR3 sequence reads: CASSFRGTGGYTF. In DNA, the CDR3 is TGTGCCAGCAGCTTCAGGGGTACCGGGGGCTACACCTTC. The gene calls are TRBV7-2 and TRBJ1-2; D might be TRBD1 (6 bases). This CDR3 contains 13 residues. Germline-derived CDR1 and CDR2 are SGHTA and FQGNSA. Trimming removed 3 bases at V and 8 bases at J, with 13 bases between.

The chain uses TRBV6-1 and TRBJ2-7; 7 bases line up with TRBD2. CDR1 is MNHNS, CDR2 SASEGT, per germline. This CDR3 region has 10 residues. V shed 11 bases, J shed 6 bases, and the junction held 4 bases outside the gene matches. The DNA of the CDR3 is TGTGCCGGGGGGGTCGGCGAGCAGTACTTC. Protein: CAGGVGEQYF.

The CDR3 loop reads CASSLTDTQYF. In nucleotides, the CDR3 is TGTGCCAGCAGTCTCACAGATACGCAGTATTTT. The V call is TRBV2, the J call TRBJ2-3; D gene uncertain. This CDR3 has 11 residues. Per the germline V gene, CDR1 is SNHLY and CDR2 is FYNNEI. Deletions cut 5 bases from V and 2 bases from J, with 2 bases between.

This rearrangement joins TRBV7-6 to TRBJ2-3; the D is unclear. This CDR3 is 14 amino acids long. With 0 bases removed from V and 3 bases from J, the gap between germline ends came to 7 bases. Germline values: CDR1 SGHVS, CDR2 FNYEAQ. DNA of the CDR3: TGTGCCAGCAGCTTAGCACCCGAAACAGATACGCAGTATTTT. This encodes CASSLAPETDTQYF.

This clone is a singleton in its sample. The V gene is TRBV6-1, the J gene TRBJ2-3; 11 nucleotides agree with TRBD2. Per the germline V gene, CDR1 is MNHNS and CDR2 is SASEGT. With V trimmed by 2 bases and J by 4 bases, 2 bases remained unmatched. The CDR3 contains 15 residues. The CDR3 DNA follows: TGTGCCAGCAGTGAACTAGCGGGAGGATCAGATACGCAGTATTTT. Residues: CASSELAGGSDTQYF.

The CDR3 reads CASSWWGDGQPQHF. Here the CDR3 DNA reads TGTGCCAGCAGCTGGTGGGGGGATGGACAGCCCCAGCATTTT. The rearrangement uses TRBV5-4 and TRBJ1-5, with a possible D match to TRBD1 (5 bases). V lost 3 bases to trimming and J lost 7 bases, with 14 bases between them. The CDR3 covers 14 residues. From germline, CDR1 is SGHNT and CDR2 YYREEE (reference sequence). Using reference TRBV5-4 and TRBJ1-5 for the parts outside the CDR3, the full variable domain is ETGVTQSPTHLIKTRGQQVTLRCSSQSGHNTVSWYQQALGQGPQFIFQYYREEENGRGNFPPRFSGLQFPNYSSELNVNALELDDSALYLCASSWWGDGQPQHFGDGTRLSIL.

Turning to this clone: A single base separates this from a much larger clone, so it may be a read error. The chain couples TRBV7-9 to TRBJ2-1, with a weak D call TRBD2 (6 bases). Trimming removed 3 bases at V and 6 bases at J, with 6 bases between. This CDR3 has 12 amino acids. CDR1 is SEHNR and CDR2 is FQNEAQ in the germline V gene (reference sequence). The CDR3 loop reads CASSLRGNEQFF. The CDR3 bases are TGTGCCAGCAGCTTGCGGGGCAATGAGCAGTTCTTC.

CDR3 protein: CASSVSAGRANEQFF. The CDR3 nucleotides are TGCGCCAGCAGCGTCTCCGCGGGCAGAGCCAATGAGCAGTTCTTC. The rearrangement joins TRBV5-1 to TRBJ2-1, with D perhaps matching TRBD2 (5 bases). V lost 4 bases and J 6 bases, leaving 17 bases between the germline ends. CDR3 length equals 15 residues. Germline lookup yields CDR1 SGHRS and CDR2 YFSETQ.

The chain recombines TRBV4-1 with TRBJ1-4, with unresolved D. The CDR3 length is 16 residues. V lost 0 bases and J 5 bases, leaving 13 bases between the germline ends. The V gene's germline CDR1 is MGHRA and CDR2 YSYEKL. For the CDR3, the DNA is TGCGCCAGCAGCCAAGATCAAAGCACAAGGAATGAAAAACTGTTTTTT. Protein: CASSQDQSTRNEKLFF.

The chain recombines TRBV6-5 with TRBJ1-6; D uncertain. The V gene lost 5 bases and the J gene lost 1 base, with 9 bases spanning the gap. CDR1 and CDR2 (germline): MNHEY, SVGAGI. This CDR3 comprises 15 residues. CDR3 sequence reads: CASSTRQSYNSPLHF. The CDR3 region has the DNA TGTGCCAGCAGTACCCGACAATCCTATAATTCACCCCTCCACTTT.

The chain uses TRBV7-9 and TRBJ2-7, with TRBD2 identical over 9 bases. This CDR3 spans 15 amino acids. Germline CDR1 and CDR2: SEHNR and FQNEAQ (reference sequence). The junction had 6 bases not matched to a gene; V was cut back by 0 bases and J by 6 bases. The CDR3 is CASSLAPSGVAEQYF. In DNA form, the CDR3 reads TGTGCCAGCAGCTTAGCGCCTAGCGGGGTTGCCGAGCAGTACTTC.

This clone was recorded once. The V call is TRBV18, the J call TRBJ2-7, with 11 bases identical to TRBD1. Germline assignment: CDR1 KGHSH and CDR2 LQKENI. The CDR3 has 15 amino acids. Germline trimming cut 2 bases from V and 7 bases from J; bases unmatched to any gene: 7. The CDR3 spells CASSPSLDRGREQYF. In nucleotides, the CDR3 is TGTGCCAGCTCACCATCGCTGGACAGGGGGCGTGAGCAGTACTTC. The full variable domain, with the rest looked up from reference TRBV18 and TRBJ2-7, is NAGVMQNPRHLVRRRGQEARLRCSPMKGHSHVYWYRQLPEEGLKFMVYLQKENIIDESGMPKERFSAEFPKEGPSILRIQQVVRGDSAAYFCASSPSLDRGREQYFGPGTRLTVT.

The chain links TRBV5-1 to TRBJ2-1, with TRBD1 matching 7 bases. The V and J ends lost 4 bases and 6 bases, in that order; junction bases with no gene match: 19. The CDR3 is 18 residues long. The germline gives CDR1 SGHRS, CDR2 YFSETQ. The DNA for the CDR3 is TGCGCCAGCAGCCAACCCCTTTCGGGACAGACAACGGGCAATGAGCAGTTCTTC. Amino acid sequence: CASSQPLSGQTTGNEQFF.

The chain couples TRBV29-1 to TRBJ2-1, with 7 bases lining up with TRBD2. Germline V gene sequence: CDR1 SQVTM, CDR2 ANQGSEA. This CDR3 has 14 amino acids. The ends lost 4 bases at V and 12 bases at J; junction bases unmatched: 15. CDR3 in DNA: TGCAGCGTTGGGGAAGGCGGGAGCCAGTCGAGGCAGTTCTTC. Protein product: CSVGEGGSQSRQFF.

The chain couples TRBV19 to TRBJ2-1, with D possibly matching TRBD2 (5 bases). Germline CDR1 is LNHDA and CDR2 is SQIVND (reference sequence). The CDR3 sequence is 16 residues long. Trimming took off 6 bases at V and 4 bases at J, with 19 bases between the two ends. The CDR3 bases are TGTGCCAGTAGGACCCTTGGGAGCGGAGCTTACAATGAGCAGTTCTTC. This translates into CASRTLGSGAYNEQFF.

The rearrangement uses TRBV9 and TRBJ2-1; TRBD1 agrees at 8 bases. The V gene end was trimmed by 3 bases and the J gene end by 7 bases; junction bases not matched to a gene: 18. In germline, CDR1 is SGDLS, CDR2 YYNGEE. The CDR3 consists of 18 residues. CDR3 sequence (DNA): TGTGCCAGCAGCGCAGGGCTCCCGGGACAGGTTTTGGGGAATGAGCAGTTCTTC. Its translation: CASSAGLPGQVLGNEQFF.

In its sample, this clone was seen a few times. The rearrangement uses TRBV4-2 and TRBJ2-7; 7 bases fit TRBD2. This CDR3 contains 16 residues. The germline V gene encodes CDR1 LGHNA and CDR2 YNFKEQ. Trimming at V came to 0 bases and at J to 0 bases, leaving 5 bases not matched to a gene. CDR3 loop: CASSQDVSGFSYEQYF. CDR3 sequence (DNA): TGTGCCAGCAGCCAAGACGTTAGCGGGTTCTCCTACGAGCAGTACTTC.